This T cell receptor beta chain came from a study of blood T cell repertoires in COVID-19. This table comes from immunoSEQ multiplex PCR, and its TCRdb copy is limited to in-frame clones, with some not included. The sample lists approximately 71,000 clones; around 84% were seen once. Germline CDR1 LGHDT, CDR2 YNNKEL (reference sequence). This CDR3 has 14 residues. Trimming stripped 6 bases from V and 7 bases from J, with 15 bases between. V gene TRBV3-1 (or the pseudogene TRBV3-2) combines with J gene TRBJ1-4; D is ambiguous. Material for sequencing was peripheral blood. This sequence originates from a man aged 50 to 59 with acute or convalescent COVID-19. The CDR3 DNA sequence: TGTGCCAGCAGTTCGGGGTGGTTAGGTGAAAAACTGTTTTTT. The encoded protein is CASSSGWLGEKLFF.